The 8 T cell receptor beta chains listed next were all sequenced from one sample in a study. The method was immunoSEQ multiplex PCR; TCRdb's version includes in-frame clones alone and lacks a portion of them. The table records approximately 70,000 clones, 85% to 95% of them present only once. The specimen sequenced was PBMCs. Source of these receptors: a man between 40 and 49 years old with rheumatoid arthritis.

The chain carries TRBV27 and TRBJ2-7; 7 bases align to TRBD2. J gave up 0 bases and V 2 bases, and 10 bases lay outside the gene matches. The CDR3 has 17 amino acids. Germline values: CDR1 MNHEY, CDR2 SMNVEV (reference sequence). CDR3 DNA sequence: TGTGCCAGCAGTTTAGGTTTCCGCGGGAGTCTCTCCTACGAGCAGTACTTC. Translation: CASSLGFRGSLSYEQYF.

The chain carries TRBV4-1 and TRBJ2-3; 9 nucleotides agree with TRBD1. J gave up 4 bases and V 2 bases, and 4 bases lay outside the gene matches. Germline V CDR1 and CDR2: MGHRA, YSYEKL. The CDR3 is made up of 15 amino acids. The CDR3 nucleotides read TGCGCCAGCAGCCAAACAGGGGGCTGGTCAGATACGCAGTATTTT. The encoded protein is CASSQTGGWSDTQYF.

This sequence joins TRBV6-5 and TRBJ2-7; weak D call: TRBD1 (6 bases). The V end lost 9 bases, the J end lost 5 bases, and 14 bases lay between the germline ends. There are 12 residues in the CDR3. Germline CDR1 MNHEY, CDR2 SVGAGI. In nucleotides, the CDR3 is TGTGCCAGTGGATTCAGGGGCAACGAGCAGTACTTC. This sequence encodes CASGFRGNEQYF.

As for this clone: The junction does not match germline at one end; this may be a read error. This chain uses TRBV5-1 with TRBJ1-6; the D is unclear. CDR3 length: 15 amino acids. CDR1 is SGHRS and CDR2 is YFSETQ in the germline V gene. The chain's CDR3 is CASRLGSSYNSPLHF. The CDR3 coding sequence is TGCGCCAGCAGGTTGGGGAGCTCCTATAATTCACCCCTCCACTTT.

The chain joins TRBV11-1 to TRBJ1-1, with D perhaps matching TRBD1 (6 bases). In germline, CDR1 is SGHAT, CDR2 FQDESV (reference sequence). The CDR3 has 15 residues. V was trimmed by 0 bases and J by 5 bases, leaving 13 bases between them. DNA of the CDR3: TGTGCCAGCAGCTTAGCACGCGTAGGGGGGACTGAAGCTTTCTTT. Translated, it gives CASSLARVGGTEAFF.

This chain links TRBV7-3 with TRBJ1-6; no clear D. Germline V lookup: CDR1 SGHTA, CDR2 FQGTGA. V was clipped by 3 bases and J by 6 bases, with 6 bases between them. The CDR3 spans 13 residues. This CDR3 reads CASSFDRNSPLHF. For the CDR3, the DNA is TGTGCCAGCAGCTTCGACCGTAATTCACCCCTCCACTTT.

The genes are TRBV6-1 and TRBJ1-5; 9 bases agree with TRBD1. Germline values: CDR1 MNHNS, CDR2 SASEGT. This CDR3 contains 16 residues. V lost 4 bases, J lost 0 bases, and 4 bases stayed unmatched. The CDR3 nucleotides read TGTGCCAGCAGTGTGGGGACAGGGAATAGCAATCAGCCCCAGCATTTT. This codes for CASSVGTGNSNQPQHF.

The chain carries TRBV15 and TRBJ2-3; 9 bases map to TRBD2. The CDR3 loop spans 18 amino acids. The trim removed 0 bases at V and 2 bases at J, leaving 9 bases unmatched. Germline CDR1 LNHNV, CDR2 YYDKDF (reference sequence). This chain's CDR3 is CATSREVAGDSYTDTQYF. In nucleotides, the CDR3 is TGTGCCACCAGCAGAGAGGTAGCGGGGGATAGTTACACAGATACGCAGTATTTT.